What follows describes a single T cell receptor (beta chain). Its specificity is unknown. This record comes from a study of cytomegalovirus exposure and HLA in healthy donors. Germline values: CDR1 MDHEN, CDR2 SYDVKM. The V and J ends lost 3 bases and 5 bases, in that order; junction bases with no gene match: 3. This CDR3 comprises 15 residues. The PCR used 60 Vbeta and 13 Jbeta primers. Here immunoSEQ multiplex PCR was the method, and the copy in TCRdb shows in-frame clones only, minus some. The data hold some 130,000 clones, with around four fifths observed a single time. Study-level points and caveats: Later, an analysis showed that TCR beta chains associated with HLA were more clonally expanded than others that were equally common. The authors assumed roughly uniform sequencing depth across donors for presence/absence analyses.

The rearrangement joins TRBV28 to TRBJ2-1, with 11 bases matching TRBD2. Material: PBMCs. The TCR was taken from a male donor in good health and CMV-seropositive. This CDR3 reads CASSFGTSGHNEQFF. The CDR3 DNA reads TGTGCCAGCAGTTTCGGGACTAGCGGCCACAATGAGCAGTTCTTC.